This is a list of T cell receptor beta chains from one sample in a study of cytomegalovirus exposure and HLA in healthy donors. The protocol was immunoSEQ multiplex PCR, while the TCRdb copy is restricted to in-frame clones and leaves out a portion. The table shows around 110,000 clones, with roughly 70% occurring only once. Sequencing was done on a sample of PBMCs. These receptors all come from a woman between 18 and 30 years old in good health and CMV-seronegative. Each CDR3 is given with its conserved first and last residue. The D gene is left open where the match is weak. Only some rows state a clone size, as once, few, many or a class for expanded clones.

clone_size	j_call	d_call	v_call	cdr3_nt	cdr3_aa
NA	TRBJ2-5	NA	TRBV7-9	TGTGCCAGCAGCCAGAAGGAGACCCAGTACTTC	CASSQKETQYF
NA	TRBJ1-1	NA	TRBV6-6	TGTGCCAGCACCTTCCCGGACAGTAACACTGAAGCTTTCTTT	CASTFPDSNTEAFF
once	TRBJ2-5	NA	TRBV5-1	TGCGCCAGCAGCTTCGCGGGATCTGGTATGGAGACCCAGTACTTC	CASSFAGSGMETQYF
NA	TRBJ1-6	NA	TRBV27	TGTGCCAGCAGTCCCCCGTATTCACCCCTCCACTTT	CASSPPYSPLHF
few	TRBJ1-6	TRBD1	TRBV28	TGTGCCAGCAGAAAGGGGTTGGGACAGGGCAACTCACCCCTCCACTTT	CASRKGLGQGNSPLHF
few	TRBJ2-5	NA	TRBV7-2	TGTGCCAGCAGCCTTCCCCTGGGGGCACAAGAGACCCAGTACTTC	CASSLPLGAQETQYF
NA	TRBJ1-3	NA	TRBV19	TGTGCCACCCTAATCGACTCTTTCCTTAGCTCTGGAAACACCATATATTTT	CATLIDSFLSSGNTIYF
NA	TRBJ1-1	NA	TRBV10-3	TGTGCCATCAGCAGCCCGGGCAGGGTGACTGAAGCTTTCTTT	CAISSPGRVTEAFF
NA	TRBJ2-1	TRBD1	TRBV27	TGTGCCAGCAGTAAATCGACAGGGTTTAATGAGCAGTTCTTC	CASSKSTGFNEQFF
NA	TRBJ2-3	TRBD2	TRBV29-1	TGCAGCGTTGAAGGTTCCCCTTCCGGGACTAGCGGACCAGATACGCAGTATTTT	CSVEGSPSGTSGPDTQYF
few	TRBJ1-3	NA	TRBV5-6	TGTGCCAGCAGCTTGTCCGGGAGCCGGTCTGGAAACACCATATATTTT	CASSLSGSRSGNTIYF
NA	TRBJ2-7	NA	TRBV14	TGTGCCAGCAGCCAATCGACGGGACACTACGAGCAGTACTTC	CASSQSTGHYEQYF
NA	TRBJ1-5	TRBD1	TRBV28	TGTGCCAGCAGTCCCACGGGGGGACAGGGCCATCAGCCCCAGCATTTT	CASSPTGGQGHQPQHF
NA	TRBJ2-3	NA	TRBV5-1	TGCGCCAGCAGCTTAGGAGACAGCACAGATACGCAGTATTTT	CASSLGDSTDTQYF
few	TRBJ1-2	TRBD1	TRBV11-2	TGTGCCAGCAGTTCTACGACAGGGGCCCTCCACACCTTC	CASSSTTGALHTF
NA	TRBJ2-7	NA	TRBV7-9	TGTGCCAGCAGCTTAGCCGGGTCCGAGCAGTACTTC	CASSLAGSEQYF
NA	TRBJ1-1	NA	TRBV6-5	TGTGCCAGCAGTTACGAGGCCTACACTGAAGCTTTCTTT	CASSYEAYTEAFF
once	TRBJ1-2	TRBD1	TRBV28	TGTGCCAGCAGCCCTGGACAGGGGGAGACTTATGGCTACACCTTC	CASSPGQGETYGYTF
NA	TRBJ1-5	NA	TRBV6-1	TGTGCCAGCAGTGAGGGAGGGTATAGCAATCAGCCCCAGCATTTT	CASSEGGYSNQPQHF
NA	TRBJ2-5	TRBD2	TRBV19	TGTGCCAGTAGTATGTTAGCGGGGAGACAAGAGACCCAGTACTTC	CASSMLAGRQETQYF
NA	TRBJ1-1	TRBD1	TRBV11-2	TGTGCCAGCAGCTTAGACCCCCGGACAGGGGGAAGTCCTGAAGCTTTCTTT	CASSLDPRTGGSPEAFF
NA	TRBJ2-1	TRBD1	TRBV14	TGTGCCAGCAGCCAGCCCCAGGGGGCGGGTGAGCAGTTCTTC	CASSQPQGAGEQFF
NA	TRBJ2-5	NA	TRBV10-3	TGTGCCACCGCCGGGGGTGTCCAAGAGACCCAGTACTTC	CATAGGVQETQYF
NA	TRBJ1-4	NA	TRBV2	TGTGCCAGCAGTGAACAGTCCGGGAAACTGTTTTTT	CASSEQSGKLFF
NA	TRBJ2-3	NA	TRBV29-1	TGCAGCGTTGAAGTAGTCACAGGGTATACGCAGTATTTT	CSVEVVTGYTQYF
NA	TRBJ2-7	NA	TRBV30	TGTGCCTGGGCGGAGGAATACGAGCAGTACTTC	CAWAEEYEQYF
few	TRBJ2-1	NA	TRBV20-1	TGCAGCGCCCAGGATGAGCAGTTCTTC	CSAQDEQFF
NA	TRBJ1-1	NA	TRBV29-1	TGCAGCGTTGAAGGTGGAGATCCGAACACTGAAGCTTTCTTT	CSVEGGDPNTEAFF
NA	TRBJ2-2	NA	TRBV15	TGTGCCACCAGTGGGGGGTGGTCCGGGGAGCTGTTTTTT	CATSGGWSGELFF
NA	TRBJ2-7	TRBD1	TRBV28	TGTGCCAGCAGTTTATCCGGACAGGGGGTGGATAGAGAGCAGTACTTC	CASSLSGQGVDREQYF
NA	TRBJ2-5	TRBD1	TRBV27	TGTGCCAGCCGACAGGGCCAAGAGACCCAGTACTTC	CASRQGQETQYF
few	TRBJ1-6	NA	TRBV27	TGTGCCAGCAGTTTAGGGCCGGCACTTTCACCCCTCCACTTT	CASSLGPALSPLHF
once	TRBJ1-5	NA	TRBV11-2	TGTGCCAGCAGTTTTGGGCAGGGATTCGGCAATCAGCCCCAGCATTTT	CASSFGQGFGNQPQHF
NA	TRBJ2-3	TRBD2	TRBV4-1	TGCGCCAGCAGCCAAGATTGGGCGGCTAGCGGTATCACAGATACGCAGTATTTT	CASSQDWAASGITDTQYF
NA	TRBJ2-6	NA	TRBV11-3	TGTGCCAGCAGCTTAGGTTCCACTGGGGCCAACGTCCTGACTTTC	CASSLGSTGANVLTF
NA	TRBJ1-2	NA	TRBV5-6	TGTGCCAGCAGCCTGGGAGGCGGCTATGGCTACACCTTC	CASSLGGGYGYTF
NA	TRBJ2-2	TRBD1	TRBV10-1	TGCGCCAGCGGAGACAGGGGATTGAACACCGGGGAGCTGTTTTTT	CASGDRGLNTGELFF
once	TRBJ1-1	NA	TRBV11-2	TGTGCCAGCAGCCCCCGGGGGGCCCTGAACACTGAAGCTTTCTTT	CASSPRGALNTEAFF